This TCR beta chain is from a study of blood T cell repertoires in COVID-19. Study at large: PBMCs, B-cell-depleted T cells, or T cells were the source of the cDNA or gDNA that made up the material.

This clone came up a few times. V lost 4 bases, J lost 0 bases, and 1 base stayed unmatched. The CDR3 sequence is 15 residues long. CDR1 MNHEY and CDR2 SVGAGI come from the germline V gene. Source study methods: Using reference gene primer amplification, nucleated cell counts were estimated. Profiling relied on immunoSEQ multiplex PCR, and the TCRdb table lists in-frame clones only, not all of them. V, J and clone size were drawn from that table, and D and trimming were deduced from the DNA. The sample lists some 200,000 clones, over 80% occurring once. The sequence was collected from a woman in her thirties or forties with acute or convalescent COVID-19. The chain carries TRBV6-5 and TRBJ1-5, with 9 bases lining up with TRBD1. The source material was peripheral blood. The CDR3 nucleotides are TGTGCCAGCAGTTGGGACAGGGATAGCAATCAGCCCCAGCATTTT. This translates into CASSWDRDSNQPQHF.